One and the same sample provided the 15 T cell receptor beta chains below, sequenced in a study of T-cell memory formation after mild COVID-19. TCRdb reprocessed the 5' RACE reads with MiXCR, giving one entry per CDR3 protein. The sample shows hundreds of thousands of distinct CDR3 sequences, about 18% of them seen only once. The specimen sequenced was PBMCs or a T cell subset sorted from them (not recorded which). The receptors here all came from an adult woman who had mild COVID-19 (a few samples of this study predate the infection). Cell type and time point are not known.

This chain links TRBV29-1 with TRBJ2-1; the D gene is possibly TRBD2 (5 bases). CDR1 is SQVTM and CDR2 is ANQGSEA in the germline V gene. This CDR3 is 10 amino acids long. V was pared by 4 bases and J by 16 bases, with 14 bases between. The CDR3 here is CSVVEGLSFF. CDR3 DNA: TGCAGCGTTGTTGAGGGCTTGAGCTTCTTC.

This clonotype has just a few counts. The chain joins TRBV29-1 to TRBJ2-7, with 7 bases lining up with TRBD1. V lost 6 bases and J lost 2; bases outside the gene matches: 7. Germline values: CDR1 SQVTM, CDR2 ANQGSEA. CDR3 length: 13 amino acids. CDR3 sequence (DNA): TGCAGCGTAACCGGGACAGTTACCTACGAGCAGTACTTC. Its protein product is CSVTGTVTYEQYF.

The CDR3: CAGGVQPQHF. As DNA, the CDR3 is TGTGCCGGGGGGGTGCAGCCCCAGCATTTT. The rearrangement links TRBV19 to TRBJ1-5; D possibly corresponds to TRBD1 (5 bases). Trimming stripped 11 bases from V and 7 bases from J, with 9 bases between. There are 10 residues in the CDR3. Germline V gene data show CDR1 as LNHDA and CDR2 as SQIVND (reference sequence).

This clonotype was seen only a few times. The chain couples TRBV5-1 to TRBJ1-2, with TRBD1 matching over 8 bases. This CDR3 is built from 14 residues. Trimming at V came to 4 bases and at J to 6 bases, leaving 8 bases not matched to a gene. From germline, CDR1 is SGHRS and CDR2 YFSETQ. The CDR3 coding sequence is TGCGCCAGCAGCCACCGGGGACAGGAGAATGGCTACACCTTC. This gives the protein CASSHRGQENGYTF.

This CDR3 reads CASRLPGLWELFF. In DNA, the CDR3 is TGTGCCAGCAGATTACCTGGACTCTGGGAGCTGTTTTTT. This chain uses TRBV7-2 with TRBJ2-2; tentative D call: TRBD2 (5 bases). Per the germline V gene, CDR1 is SGHTA and CDR2 is FQGNSA. The CDR3 has 13 residues. The V end was cut by 6 bases, the J end by 9 bases, with 14 bases between.

This chain links TRBV7-2 with TRBJ1-5, with D unclear. The CDR3 spans 15 residues. Germline V CDR1 and CDR2: SGHTA, FQGNSA. The V gene lost 5 bases and the J gene lost 6 bases, with 17 bases spanning the gap. CDR3 protein: CASSPGAQIGQPQHF. CDR3 in DNA: TGTGCCAGCAGCCCAGGAGCCCAAATAGGTCAGCCCCAGCATTTT.

The chain has TRBV6-6 and TRBJ2-7, with no clear D. V was shortened by 0 bases and J by 0 bases, with 9 bases between the two germline ends. The CDR3 extends over 15 amino acids. CDR1 is MNHNY and CDR2 is SVGAGI in the germline V gene (reference sequence). This CDR3 is CASSYSVTDSYEQYF. The CDR3 DNA is TGTGCCAGCAGTTACTCGGTGACGGACTCCTACGAGCAGTACTTC.

This clonotype was seen a handful of times. V is TRBV11-2 and J is TRBJ1-1; tentative D call: TRBD1 (6 bases). The CDR3 contains 14 residues. Germline V gives CDR1 SGHAT, CDR2 FQNNGV. V lost 1 base to trimming and J lost 4 bases, with 10 bases between them. CDR3 bases: TGTGCCAGCAGCTTAGGACTCAGGGGCACTGAAGCTTTCTTT. Amino acids: CASSLGLRGTEAFF.

This sequence joins TRBV6-2 or TRBV6-3 and TRBJ2-2; either TRBD1 or TRBD2 may supply D (5 bases each). V was trimmed by 6 bases and J by 0 bases, leaving 14 bases between them. Germline assignment: CDR1 MNHEY and CDR2 SVGEGT. The CDR3 is made up of 16 amino acids. The CDR3 DNA is TGTGCCAGCAGCGGGACCCACGACCCGAACACCGGGGAGCTGTTTTTT. This gives the protein CASSGTHDPNTGELFF.

This clonotype was observed a few times. V usage is TRBV7-2 and J usage is TRBJ2-1, with TRBD1 matching 7 bases. This CDR3 is 16 amino acids long. The V gene end was trimmed by 2 bases and the J gene end by 4 bases; junction bases not matched to a gene: 8. Germline-derived CDR1 and CDR2 are SGHTA and FQGNSA. CDR3 coding DNA: TGTGCCAGCAGCTTAAAATTCACAGGGGCGTACAATGAGCAGTTCTTC. It translates to CASSLKFTGAYNEQFF.

The V and J genes are TRBV9 and TRBJ2-7; D remains unclear. Germline V gene lookup returns CDR1 SGDLS and CDR2 YYNGEE. There are 15 residues in the CDR3. Trimming stripped 4 bases from V and 0 bases from J, with 14 bases between. The CDR3 sequence is CASSPDGSSSYEQYF. As DNA, the CDR3 is TGTGCCAGCAGCCCGGACGGATCGAGCTCCTACGAGCAGTACTTC. Based on the CDR3 plus reference TRBV9 and TRBJ2-7, the full variable domain is DSGVTQTPKHLITATGQRVTLRCSPRSGDLSVYWYQQSLDQGLQFLIQYYNGEERAKGNILERFSAQQFPDLHSELNLSSLELGDSALYFCASSPDGSSSYEQYFGPGTRLTVT.

The genes are TRBV3-1 and TRBJ2-1; D is undetermined. The germline V gene encodes CDR1 LGHDT and CDR2 YNNKEL (reference sequence). Between the trimmed V and J ends, which lost 3 bases and 3 bases, there was a span of 6 bases. CDR3 length: 13 residues. This chain's CDR3 is CASSQTDYNEQFF. For the CDR3, the DNA is TGTGCCAGCAGCCAGACCGACTACAATGAGCAGTTCTTC.

This clonotype came up once. The chain combines TRBV30 with TRBJ2-7; D may be TRBD1 (5 bases). The V end was cut by 5 bases, the J end by 5 bases, with 16 bases between. This CDR3 spans 13 amino acids. Germline V gives CDR1 GTSNPN, CDR2 SVGIG (reference sequence). CDR3 DNA: TGTGCCTGGGATAGAGGCCTGGGGCACGAGCAGTACTTC. The encoded protein is CAWDRGLGHEQYF.

Only a few counts were recorded for this clonotype. The chain combines TRBV14 with TRBJ2-7, with TRBD2 matching over 7 bases. CDR1 is SGHDN, CDR2 FVKESK, per germline. CDR3 length equals 15 residues. V shed 4 bases, J shed 0 bases, and the junction held 6 bases outside the gene matches. The CDR3 loop reads CASSPLAGLSYEQYF. DNA for the CDR3: TGTGCCAGCAGCCCTTTAGCGGGTCTCTCCTACGAGCAGTACTTC.

The chain joins TRBV14 to TRBJ2-7, with 10 bases identical to TRBD1. CDR3 length equals 15 residues. The junction had 2 bases not matched to a gene; V was cut back by 3 bases and J by 0 bases. The germline V gene encodes CDR1 SGHDN and CDR2 FVKESK. The CDR3 bases are TGTGCCAGCAGCCACCGGACAGGGGGCTCCTACGAGCAGTACTTC. Its translation is CASSHRTGGSYEQYF. Using reference TRBV14 and TRBJ2-7 for the parts outside the CDR3, the full variable domain is EAGVTQFPSHSVIEKGQTVTLRCDPISGHDNLYWYRRVMGKEIKFLLHFVKESKQDESGMPNNRFLAERTGGTYSTLKVQPAELEDSGVYFCASSHRTGGSYEQYFGPGTRLTVT.